The 13 T cell receptor beta chains below were found in one sample sequenced in a study of blood T cell repertoires in COVID-19. TCRdb keeps only in-frame clones here, not all; method: immunoSEQ multiplex PCR. The table records 75,000 or so clones, around 80% of them present only once. What was sequenced was peripheral blood. All receptors come from a man aged 55 to 70 with active or convalescent COVID-19.

The V call is TRBV12-3 or TRBV12-4, the J call TRBJ1-1; 7 bases align to TRBD1. There are 13 residues in the CDR3. V dropped 5 bases and J dropped 4; count of bases not matched to a gene: 4. The CDR3 reads CASSQQGRTEAFF. The DNA for the CDR3 is TGTGCCAGCAGTCAACAGGGGCGCACTGAAGCTTTCTTT.

The V and J genes are TRBV2 and TRBJ2-1; 9 bases map to TRBD1. The CDR3 spans 13 residues. Per the germline V gene, CDR1 is SNHLY and CDR2 is FYNNEI. V trimming: 5 bases; J trimming: 7 bases; junction bases outside the gene matches: 3. CDR3 DNA sequence: TGTGCCAGCAGTTGGACAGGGGATAATGAGCAGTTCTTC. Amino acids: CASSWTGDNEQFF.

This clone was seen a few times. The chain employs TRBV5-1 and TRBJ2-5; D call uncertain. The CDR3 runs to 11 residues. Trimming pared 4 bases from V and 5 bases from J, leaving 6 bases between. Germline CDR1 reads SGHRS; CDR2 reads YFSETQ. The CDR3 bases are TGCGCCAGCAGCGAGAAGGAGACCCAGTACTTC. Its protein is CASSEKETQYF.

This rearrangement joins TRBV6-5 to TRBJ2-1; weak D call: TRBD2 (6 bases). The length of the CDR3 is 14 residues. The V end was cut by 6 bases, the J end by 4 bases, with 13 bases between. Germline-derived CDR1 and CDR2 are MNHEY and SVGAGI. CDR3 sequence reads: CASRGDFRYNEQFF. The CDR3 nucleotides read TGTGCCAGCAGGGGGGACTTCAGGTACAATGAGCAGTTCTTC.

The chain couples TRBV5-4 to TRBJ1-5; TRBD1 matches at 8 bases. Looked up from germline, CDR1 is SGHNT and CDR2 is YYREEE (reference sequence). V shed 4 bases, J shed 6 bases, and the junction held 9 bases outside the gene matches. This CDR3 is 15 amino acids long. The CDR3 nucleotides read TGTGCCAGCAGCCCTGACAGGGGAGTAGGTCAGCCCCAGCATTTT. Amino acid sequence: CASSPDRGVGQPQHF.

This clone has just a few counts. V usage is TRBV9 and J usage is TRBJ2-7, with 8 bases aligning to TRBD1. Germline CDR1 SGDLS, CDR2 YYNGEE. The V gene end was trimmed by 4 bases and the J gene end by 1 base; junction bases not matched to a gene: 10. This CDR3 comprises 16 residues. CDR3 in DNA: TGTGCCAGCAGCCCAGACGGAACAGGGGGATCCTACGAGCAGTACTTC. Its translation: CASSPDGTGGSYEQYF.

In DNA, the CDR3 is TGTGCCAGCAACCGACAGGGGGGACAGCCCCAGCATTTT. Protein: CASNRQGGQPQHF. The chain joins TRBV6-6 to TRBJ1-5; 9 nucleotides agree with TRBD1. CDR1 is MNHNY, CDR2 SVGAGI, per germline (reference sequence). This CDR3 contains 13 residues. V gave up 7 bases and J gave up 7 bases; unmatched junction bases: 5.

The count of this clone is one. The chain carries TRBV7-9 and TRBJ1-6; 10 nucleotides align to TRBD1. The germline V gene encodes CDR1 SEHNR and CDR2 FQNEAQ (reference sequence). J was trimmed by 4 bases and V by 5 bases; bases with no gene match: 2. This CDR3 is built from 15 residues. CDR3 sequence reads: CASSRTGGYNSPLHF. In DNA form, the CDR3 reads TGTGCCAGCAGCCGGACAGGGGGGTATAATTCACCCCTCCACTTT.

This sequence joins TRBV7-9 and TRBJ2-7; D not certain. Germline values: CDR1 SEHNR, CDR2 FQNEAQ (reference sequence). V lost 11 bases, J lost 0 bases, and 8 bases lay in between. The CDR3 loop spans 11 amino acids. The CDR3 DNA follows: TGTGCCTCCAGAGGCTCCTACGAGCAGTACTTC. As protein: CASRGSYEQYF.

The chain joins TRBV30 to TRBJ1-3; D possibly corresponds to TRBD1 (6 bases). Germline V CDR1 and CDR2: GTSNPN, SVGIG (reference sequence). V lost 3 bases and J 0 bases, leaving 6 bases between the germline ends. The CDR3 loop spans 13 amino acids. In DNA, the CDR3 is TGTGCCTGGAGACAGGGCTCTGGAAACACCATATATTTT. Translation gives CAWRQGSGNTIYF.

The chain recombines TRBV5-1 with TRBJ2-2; D is unresolved. Germline CDR1 is SGHRS and CDR2 is YFSETQ. The ends were cut back, 0 bases at V and 4 bases at J, with 10 bases in the middle. This CDR3 spans 15 amino acids. The DNA of the CDR3 is TGCGCCAGCAGCTTGGGAGCCTCGGGCACCGGGGAGCTGTTTTTT. Translated: CASSLGASGTGELFF.

This clone has only one observation. The V gene is TRBV2, the J gene TRBJ1-5; D unresolved. The CDR3 spans 12 residues. Trimming took off 6 bases at V and 4 bases at J, with 7 bases between the two ends. CDR1 is SNHLY, CDR2 FYNNEI, per germline. This CDR3 is CASREINQPQHF. The CDR3 nucleotides are TGTGCCAGCAGGGAGATTAATCAGCCCCAGCATTTT. The whole variable domain, remainder taken from reference TRBV2 and TRBJ1-5, is EPEVTQTPSHQVTQMGQEVILRCVPISNHLYFYWYRQILGQKVEFLVSFYNNEISEKSEIFDDQFSVERPDGSNFTLKIRSTKLEDSAMYFCASREINQPQHFGDGTRLSIL.

The chain employs TRBV6-1 and TRBJ1-2; 7 bases map to TRBD1. The CDR3 has 13 residues. Per germline, CDR1 MNHNS and CDR2 SASEGT. With V trimmed by 3 bases and J by 3 bases, 1 base remained unmatched. CDR3 sequence reads: CASSEGQYYGYTF. The DNA for the CDR3 is TGTGCCAGCAGTGAGGGACAGTACTATGGCTACACCTTC.